This TCR beta chain was profiled in a study of cytomegalovirus exposure and HLA in healthy donors. Study outcomes and limitations: Among TCR beta chains, those listed as cytomegalovirus-associated numbered fewer than 200.

This clone was observed a handful of times. No antigen is known for it. Germline CDR1 and CDR2: SGHRS and YFSETQ. The V end lost 0 bases, the J end lost 3 bases, and 12 bases lay between the germline ends. The CDR3 is 15 residues long. Clones were sequenced by immunoSEQ multiplex PCR, and TCRdb holds only the in-frame ones, with some missing. The sample includes 95,000 to 120,000 clones, under 85% seen only once; the top ten take approximately 3%. The clonotype originates from a woman under 30 in good health and CMV-seronegative. The sequencing input was PBMCs. The chain links TRBV5-1 to TRBJ1-1, with unresolved D. The CDR3 DNA is TGCGCCAGCAGCTTGGCCTATTTTTGGTACACTGAAGCTTTCTTT. Its translation is CASSLAYFWYTEAFF.